This is a list of T cell receptor beta chains from one sample in a study of glioma-infiltrating T cells. One entry per CDR3 protein, called by TCRdb with MiXCR from the multiplex PCR reads. The sample lists 400,000 or so distinct CDR3 sequences, about 40% occurring once. The source material was glioma tissue, nonneoplastic brain tissue, or PBMCs (not recorded which). These receptors originate from a human donor with low-grade glioma or glioblastoma, undergoing nonglioma brain surgery, or in good health (not recorded which). Both conserved end residues are part of each CDR3. A D gene is named only where the DNA matches it firmly. Rows may omit the clone size; those that give it use once, few, many or a size class.

j_gene | v_gene | d_gene | abundance | CDR3aa | CDR3nt
TRBJ1-2 | TRBV28 | NA | many | CASSLDSPNYGYTF | TGTGCCAGCAGTTTAGACAGCCCTAACTATGGCTACACCTTC
TRBJ2-1 | TRBV7-2 | NA | NA | CASSLKQGDDNEQFF | TGTGCCAGCAGCTTAAAACAGGGTGACGACAATGAGCAGTTCTTC
TRBJ1-2 | TRBV7-2 | NA | few | CASSLQGSGYGYTF | TGTGCCAGCAGCTTGCAGGGTAGTGGCTATGGCTACACCTTC
TRBJ2-3 | TRBV20-1 | TRBD1 | few | CSALTRDRYTDTQYF | TGCAGTGCGCTTACCCGGGACAGGTACACAGATACGCAGTATTTT
TRBJ1-5 | TRBV20-1 | TRBD1 | NA | CSASTQGASSNQPKHF | TGCAGTGCTAGCACCCAGGGGGCGAGTAGCAATCAGCCCAAGCATTTT
TRBJ2-1 | TRBV20-1 | NA | NA | CSANPSVPIGEQFF | TGCAGTGCGAACCCTAGCGTCCCGATCGGGGAGCAGTTCTTC
TRBJ2-1 | TRBV7-9 | NA | few | CACGADYNEQFF | TGTGCCTGCGGGGCGGACTACAATGAGCAGTTCTTC
TRBJ2-7 | TRBV28 | TRBD1 | NA | CASSYFSTGTGDEQYF | TGTGCCAGCAGTTACTTTTCGACCGGGACAGGGGACGAGCAGTACTTC
TRBJ2-7 | TRBV4-2 | NA | many | CASSQDQQVPEQYF | TGTGCCAGCAGCCAAGATCAGCAGGTACCGGAGCAGTACTTC
TRBJ1-1 | TRBV19 | NA | few | CASSFGHLNTEAFF | TGTGCCAGTAGTTTCGGACATCTTAACACTGAAGCTTTCTTT
TRBJ1-5 | TRBV5-4 | NA | NA | CASSFGGDNQPRHF | TGTGCCAGCAGCTTTGGAGGGGACAATCAGCCCCGGCATTTT
TRBJ1-2 | TRBV27 | TRBD1 | many | CASGYRDSRGYTF | TGTGCCAGCGGATATCGGGACAGTCGTGGCTACACCTTC
TRBJ2-3 | TRBV7-2 | NA | NA | CAGRPTGSSDTQYF | TGTGCCGGCAGACCAACAGGGAGTTCAGATACGCAGTATTTT
TRBJ2-2 | TRBV7-9 | NA | few | CASSPRRSVGGELFF | TGTGCCAGCAGTCCCCGGAGGAGCGTGGGTGGGGAGCTGTTTTTT
TRBJ2-4 | TRBV5-4 | TRBD2 | NA | CASTTGGEWNIQYF | TGTGCCAGCACGACTGGGGGGGAGTGGAACATTCAGTACTTC
TRBJ2-7 | TRBV4-3 | TRBD2 | many | CASSQVFGSGRTSSYEQYF | TGCGCCAGCAGCCAAGTGTTCGGTAGCGGGAGGACGAGCTCCTACGAGCAGTACTTC
TRBJ2-4 | TRBV29-1 | NA | NA | CSVGEGDIQYF | TGCAGCGTTGGTGAGGGAGACATTCAGTACTTC
TRBJ2-1 | TRBV7-9 | TRBD1 | NA | CASSRPGQNYNEQFF | TGTGCCAGCAGCCGCCCGGGACAGAACTACAATGAGCAGTTCTTC
TRBJ2-5 | TRBV20-1 | TRBD2 | NA | CSDAAGAGETQYF | TGCAGTGATGCGGCGGGAGCGGGGGAGACCCAGTACTTC
TRBJ2-7 | TRBV12-3/TRBV12-4 | TRBD1 | NA | CASSWRDRGSSYEQYF | TGTGCCAGCAGTTGGAGGGACAGGGGAAGCTCCTACGAGCAGTACTTC
TRBJ2-1 | TRBV18 | NA | few | CASTLVGNEQFF | TGTGCCAGCACCCTCGTCGGGAATGAGCAGTTCTTC
TRBJ1-1 | TRBV20-1 | TRBD1 | NA | CSPPPRGLLEAFF | TGCAGTCCTCCCCCCAGGGGGTTGCTCGAAGCTTTCTTT
TRBJ1-2 | TRBV4-3 | NA | few | CASSRGVLGYGYTF | TGCGCCAGCAGCCGAGGAGTATTGGGCTATGGCTACACCTTC
TRBJ2-1 | TRBV2 | NA | NA | CATLGELDNEQFF | TGTGCCACGTTGGGAGAGCTCGACAATGAGCAGTTCTTC
TRBJ2-7 | TRBV28 | TRBD1 | NA | CASSLSAQGAPYEQYF | TGTGCCAGCAGTTTGTCAGCACAGGGGGCCCCCTACGAGCAGTACTTC
TRBJ2-1 | TRBV6-1 | TRBD1 | few | CASSEVGGYYNEQFF | TGTGCCAGCAGTGAAGTAGGGGGCTACTACAATGAGCAGTTCTTC
TRBJ1-1 | TRBV7-8 | NA | NA | CASSLNRDRRSTEAFF | TGTGCCAGCAGCTTAAACAGGGATCGGAGATCCACTGAAGCTTTCTTT
TRBJ2-7 | TRBV25-1 | TRBD1 | NA | CASDGDRDEQYF | TGTGCCAGCGATGGGGACAGGGACGAGCAGTACTTC
TRBJ1-2 | TRBV12-5 | NA | few | CASRQDSLNYGYTF | TGTGCTAGTCGCCAGGACAGCCTCAACTATGGCTACACCTTC
TRBJ2-7 | TRBV27 | NA | NA | CASSAARGNEQYF | TGTGCCAGCAGTGCCGCCAGGGGCAACGAGCAGTACTTC
TRBJ2-3 | TRBV7-2 | NA | few | CASSNYPPLSTDTQYF | TGTGCCAGCAGCAACTATCCCCCGCTTAGCACAGATACGCAGTATTTT
TRBJ2-1 | TRBV28 | NA | many | CASRRQVSSDEQFF | TGTGCCAGCAGAAGACAAGTTTCATCGGATGAGCAGTTCTTC
TRBJ2-3 | TRBV7-3 | NA | NA | CASSQQSGTDTQYF | TGTGCCAGCAGCCAACAGAGCGGAACAGATACGCAGTATTTT
TRBJ2-1 | TRBV7-9 | NA | many | CASSFPGEQFF | TGTGCCAGCAGCTTTCCGGGAGAGCAGTTCTTC
TRBJ2-1 | TRBV6-2/TRBV6-3 | TRBD2 | NA | CASSYSRTSGGNEQFF | TGTGCCAGCAGTTACTCGCGGACTAGCGGGGGTAATGAGCAGTTCTTC
TRBJ2-1 | TRBV19 | NA | NA | CASSLPGDNEQFF | TGTGCCAGTAGCCTTCCTGGGGACAATGAGCAGTTCTTC
TRBJ2-1 | TRBV10-3 | NA | NA | CAIKARDSHNEQFF | TGTGCCATAAAAGCTAGGGACTCCCACAATGAGCAGTTCTTC
TRBJ2-1 | TRBV20-1 | NA | NA | CSARVSGFSGEQFF | TGCAGTGCTAGAGTATCAGGCTTTTCGGGAGAGCAGTTCTTC
TRBJ2-1 | TRBV27 | NA | many | CASMVGWESYNEQFF | TGTGCCAGCATGGTCGGTTGGGAGAGCTACAATGAGCAGTTCTTC
TRBJ1-5 | TRBV28 | NA | NA | CATNWDGNQPQHF | TGTGCCACCAACTGGGATGGCAATCAGCCCCAGCATTTT
TRBJ1-6 | TRBV20-1 | NA | NA | CSARVSTVRSPLHF | TGCAGTGCCCGGGTGTCGACAGTGCGTTCACCCCTCCACTTT
TRBJ1-2 | TRBV7-9 | TRBD1 | few | CASSLVGTGIGYGYTF | TGTGCCAGCAGCTTAGTGGGGACAGGGATTGGATATGGCTACACCTTC
TRBJ2-7 | TRBV29-1 | TRBD2 | NA | CSVVRTSGSYEQYF | TGCAGCGTCGTCCGGACTAGCGGGAGCTACGAGCAGTACTTC
TRBJ2-7 | TRBV12-3/TRBV12-4 | NA | NA | CASSLALKWGAGDEQYF | TGTGCCAGCAGTTTAGCGCTAAAATGGGGGGCCGGCGACGAGCAGTACTTC
TRBJ2-1 | TRBV7-2 | NA | NA | CASSLTWTDNEQFF | TGTGCCAGCAGCTTAACTTGGACGGACAATGAGCAGTTCTTC
TRBJ2-7 | TRBV27 | TRBD1 | few | CASSPRDRVPSEQYF | TGTGCCAGCAGCCCGAGGGACAGGGTACCCTCCGAGCAGTACTTC
TRBJ2-3 | TRBV20-1 | TRBD2 | few | CSARDSSGSSDTQYF | TGCAGTGCTAGAGATTCTAGCGGGAGCTCAGATACGCAGTATTTT
TRBJ2-7 | TRBV6-1 | NA | many | CASSDIGNEVDEQYF | TGTGCCAGCAGTGACATCGGGAATGAGGTGGACGAGCAGTACTTC
TRBJ2-7 | TRBV12-3/TRBV12-4 | NA | NA | CASYGAGTLYEQYF | TGTGCCAGCTACGGGGCAGGGACCCTCTACGAGCAGTACTTC
TRBJ1-1 | TRBV28 | NA | many | CASSPPGSHTEAFF | TGTGCCAGCAGTCCCCCCGGGAGCCACACTGAAGCTTTCTTT
TRBJ2-5 | TRBV28 | TRBD2 | many | CASSSPMTSGQETQYF | TGTGCCAGCAGTTCGCCCATGACTAGCGGCCAAGAGACCCAGTACTTC